This paragraph reports one TCR beta chain. What this receptor recognizes is not known. Base qualities are not provided; no much larger clone lies one nucleotide away. The data belong to a study of blood T cell repertoires in COVID-19 (dated by TCRdb to 2019 to 2021). Turning to the overall study: Samples covering the acute and convalescent phases of COVID-19 were provided by collaborators in the United States, Italy and Spain. The prospective study material was composed of cDNA or gDNA derived from T cells, B-cell-depleted T cells, or PBMCs. The dataset comprised deeply sampled blood TCRbeta repertoires from subjects exposed to, actively infected with, or recovered from COVID-19. The repertoires were released in a freely available public database intended as a resource for research on the immune response to SARS-CoV-2. The samples were drawn from two sources: the first 160 participants of the ongoing ImmuneRACE study, and 950 to 1,500 subjects contributed by 6 global collaborators. A de-identified subject ID, COVID-19 status, age in years and sex were almost always included in the sample metadata. HLA class I and class II types, where available, came from metadata supplied by the sample provider rather than from assay-based typing. Results and caveats for the whole study, not just this receptor: Clinical and demographic metadata were provided uncurated, with the amount varying by source and participant.

Per the germline V gene, SNHLY is the CDR1 and FYNNEI is the CDR2. The CDR3 covers 12 residues, taking in both the cysteine and the phenylalanine. Kept here is only the CDR3 DNA, which spans 36 bases and is read in frame from base 1. V trim: 4 bases; J trim: 10 bases; unmatched bases: 1. TCRbeta CDR3 regions were amplified from genomic DNA using the immunoSEQ Assay, a bias-controlled multiplex PCR. Concerning the study's data processing: The number of nucleated cells in each sample was estimated by amplification of reference gene primers within the assay. To quantify the absolute abundance of each unique TCRbeta CDR3 rearrangement, sequence reads were collapsed and filtered. For each sample, productive Simpson clonality was calculated by taking the square root of Simpson's diversity index across productive rearrangements. In its TCRdb copy, this immuneACCESS table keeps in-frame sequences only and misses some clones. Where compared with another copy, unresolved V genes explain less than half of these, and the others have no known cause. Clonal size and the V and J genes are those of that table, whereas D and trimming came from the DNA. The sample table lists around 260,000 clones, approximately 90% of them with a count of one. Around 0.8% of the sample rests with the top ten.

Each collaborating institution followed its own protocols to collect whole blood in K2EDTA tubes. For TCRbeta analysis, collaborators shipped samples as frozen whole blood, isolated PBMCs, or DNA extracted from either of those sample types. This TCR came from a man younger than 40 with acute or convalescent COVID-19. Sequenced input: peripheral blood. The sequence links TRBV2 to TRBJ2-1, and 10 junction bases match TRBD2. The CDR3 region: CASSGTSGEQFF. The DNA is TGTGCCAGCAGTGGGACTAGCGGCGAGCAGTTCTTC.